Shown below are 11 T cell receptor beta chains from a single sample sequenced in a study of T cells after yellow fever vaccination. TCRdb independently ran MiXCR on the 5' RACE reads; one entry per CDR3 protein. Here the sample spans 250,000 or so distinct CDR3 sequences, 6.9% being singletons. The sequencing here drew on CD4+ T cells sorted from PBMCs, taken 15 days after the yellow fever booster vaccination. The source of these receptors is a man younger than 45 who received the YFV17D yellow fever vaccine.

The chain links TRBV30 to TRBJ2-7; possible D gene TRBD1, 5 bases. The V gene's germline CDR1 is GTSNPN and CDR2 SVGIG (reference sequence). The CDR3 extends over 13 amino acids. Trimming shortened V by 0 bases and J by 7 bases, and 13 bases separated the two germline ends. Written as DNA, the CDR3 is TGTGCCTGGAGTGTAGGTCAGGGAACGGAGCAGTACTTC. Its protein product is CAWSVGQGTEQYF.

This clonotype was counted many times. V usage is TRBV7-2 and J usage is TRBJ2-3, with 9 bases lining up with TRBD2. This CDR3 has 17 amino acids. CDR1 and CDR2 from the germline V gene are SGHTA and FQGNSA. J gave up 3 bases and V 2 bases, and 9 bases lay outside the gene matches. CDR3 sequence (DNA): TGTGCCAGCAGCTTAAACGGGGCGGGAGGGGGGACAGATACGCAGTATTTT. It codes for CASSLNGAGGGTDTQYF.

Many counts were recorded for this clonotype. V is TRBV5-1 and J is TRBJ2-3; 12 bases line up with TRBD2. The CDR3 totals 18 residues. V shed 0 bases and J 4 bases; nucleotides not matched to a gene: 9. From germline, CDR1 is SGHRS and CDR2 YFSETQ. In nucleotides, the CDR3 is TGCGCCAGCAGCTTGGCCCGACTCCTAGCGGGAGGGGCAGATACGCAGTATTTT. Protein sequence: CASSLARLLAGGADTQYF.

V gene TRBV7-2 combines with J gene TRBJ1-2, with TRBD1 identical over 8 bases. This CDR3 is built from 13 residues. Germline CDR1 is SGHTA and CDR2 is FQGNSA. CDR3 in DNA: TGTGCGGCGTCAATCGGACAGGGATTTGGCTACACCTTC. Its protein is CAASIGQGFGYTF.

The sample holds a few counts of this clonotype. The V gene is TRBV6-2 or TRBV6-3, the J gene TRBJ2-6, with a tentative D call TRBD1 (6 bases). The CDR3 is made up of 15 amino acids. CDR1 and CDR2 from the germline V gene are MNHEY and SVGEGT. Between the trimmed V and J ends, which lost 4 bases and 5 bases, there was a span of 12 bases. The CDR3 DNA is TGTGCCAGCAGTTCGGCAGGGGCTAGGGCCAACGTCCTGACTTTC. This gives the protein CASSSAGARANVLTF.

CDR3 loop: CAISATSGGMNEQFF. Written as DNA, the CDR3 is TGTGCCATCAGCGCTACTAGCGGGGGAATGAATGAGCAGTTCTTC. V usage is TRBV10-3 and J usage is TRBJ2-1; 11 bases agree with TRBD2. V was pared by 6 bases and J by 7 bases, with 8 bases of the junction left unmatched. The CDR3 length is 15 residues. The V gene's germline CDR1 is ENHRY and CDR2 SYGVKD.

A few counts support this clonotype. The rearrangement uses TRBV20-1 and TRBJ2-2; no reliable D call. The length of the CDR3 is 12 residues. The V and J ends lost 3 bases and 7 bases respectively, with 9 bases between them. CDR1 and CDR2 (germline): DFQATT, SNEGSKA (reference sequence). The CDR3 region is CSASQVGGELFF. In nucleotides, the CDR3 is TGCAGTGCTAGTCAGGTCGGCGGGGAGCTGTTTTTT.

The chain joins TRBV5-1 to TRBJ2-2; D is undetermined. CDR3 length equals 15 residues. Trimming removed 0 bases from V and 2 bases from J, with 8 bases in between. CDR1 SGHRS and CDR2 YFSETQ come from the germline V gene. In DNA, the CDR3 is TGCGCCAGCAGCTTGGCCGCCATTAACACCGGGGAGCTGTTTTTT. Its protein product is CASSLAAINTGELFF.

The V call is TRBV20-1, the J call TRBJ2-7; 7 nucleotides align to TRBD1. V dropped 4 bases and J dropped 3; count of bases not matched to a gene: 6. Germline lookup yields CDR1 DFQATT and CDR2 SNEGSKA (reference sequence). The CDR3 is 13 amino acids. The CDR3 spells CSANRDSHYEQYF. The CDR3 DNA is TGCAGTGCTAACCGGGACAGTCACTACGAGCAGTACTTC.

Ten or more counts support this clonotype. This rearrangement joins TRBV20-1 to TRBJ2-1; TRBD2 matches at 9 bases. CDR3 length equals 15 residues. After removal of 1 base from V and 6 bases from J, the junction contained 7 bases not matched to a gene. The germline V gene has CDR1 DFQATT and CDR2 SNEGSKA (reference sequence). CDR3 in DNA: TGCAGTGCTAGAGCGGCGGGAGGGGGTAGCAATGAGCAGTTCTTC. Translated: CSARAAGGGSNEQFF.

V and J are TRBV6-4 and TRBJ2-7; TRBD1 matches at 7 bases. Germline values: CDR1 MRHNA, CDR2 SNTAGT. The V segment lost 7 bases and the J segment 7 bases; nucleotides outside the gene matches: 16. CDR3 length: 15 residues. The CDR3 DNA is TGTGCCAGCACAAGCTCCCGGGACAGTACGCGGGAGCAGTACTTC. Protein: CASTSSRDSTREQYF.